These 7 T cell receptor beta chains originate from one sample sequenced in a study of blood T cell repertoires in COVID-19. Profiling relied on immunoSEQ multiplex PCR, and the TCRdb table lists in-frame clones only, not all of them. The sample comprises about 210,000 clones, about 85% of which are singletons, and roughly 0.69% rests with the top ten. Sequenced sample: peripheral blood. The receptor set was obtained from a man aged 35 to 55 with acute or convalescent COVID-19.

This chain connects TRBV27 to TRBJ2-3; 9 nucleotides line up with TRBD2. This CDR3 has 15 residues. Germline lookup yields CDR1 MNHEY and CDR2 SMNVEV (reference sequence). V lost 5 bases and J lost 5; bases outside the gene matches: 8. CDR3 protein: CASSPPGLAIDTQYF. In DNA form, the CDR3 reads TGTGCCAGCAGTCCGCCGGGACTAGCAATAGATACGCAGTATTTT.

The V gene is TRBV19, the J gene TRBJ1-3, with TRBD1 matching 7 bases. Germline CDR1 reads LNHDA; CDR2 reads SQIVND (reference sequence). The CDR3 spans 15 residues. V dropped 3 bases and J dropped 0; count of bases not matched to a gene: 2. In DNA form, the CDR3 reads TGTGCCAGTAGTATGGGACAGAGCTCTGGAAACACCATATATTTT. Residues: CASSMGQSSGNTIYF.

There are a few counts of this clone. This chain connects TRBV5-1 to TRBJ2-2; TRBD1 might be the D (5 bases). CDR1 and CDR2 from the germline V gene are SGHRS and YFSETQ. This CDR3 spans 15 amino acids. Trimming stripped 2 bases from V and 0 bases from J, with 8 bases between. The CDR3 bases are TGCGCCAGCAGCTTAAGGACAACGAACACCGGGGAGCTGTTTTTT. This encodes CASSLRTTNTGELFF.

The gene calls are TRBV7-9 and TRBJ2-7; TRBD1 aligns across 7 bases. Germline V gene data show CDR1 as SEHNR and CDR2 as FQNEAQ (reference sequence). V trimming: 5 bases; J trimming: 2 bases; junction bases outside the gene matches: 6. This CDR3 spans 14 amino acids. Here the CDR3 DNA reads TGTGCCAGCAGCGATCCCGACAGGGCCTACGAGCAGTACTTC. Protein product: CASSDPDRAYEQYF.

The gene calls are TRBV28 and TRBJ2-2; weak D call: TRBD1 (6 bases). The ends were cut back, 6 bases at V and 2 bases at J, with 16 bases in the middle. The CDR3 length is 16 residues. Germline V gene sequence: CDR1 MDHEN, CDR2 SYDVKM. CDR3: CASRPGDGANTGELFF. CDR3 bases: TGTGCCAGCAGGCCAGGGGACGGGGCCAACACCGGGGAGCTGTTTTTT.

This sequence joins TRBV29-1 and TRBJ2-1; unclear D gene. Germline V gene lookup returns CDR1 SQVTM and CDR2 ANQGSEA. The CDR3 is made up of 14 amino acids. The V gene lost 3 bases and the J gene lost 0 bases, with 9 bases spanning the gap. CDR3 amino acids: CSVDGSVSYNEQFF. The CDR3, as DNA: TGCAGCGTTGATGGCAGCGTCTCCTACAATGAGCAGTTCTTC.

This sequence joins TRBV5-1 and TRBJ2-3, with 8 bases matching TRBD2. The length of the CDR3 is 16 residues. CDR1 and CDR2 from the germline V gene are SGHRS and YFSETQ. Trimming at V came to 0 bases and at J to 3 bases, leaving 6 bases not matched to a gene. The CDR3 here is CASSLGASGQTDTQYF. CDR3 sequence (DNA): TGCGCCAGCAGCTTGGGTGCTAGCGGGCAAACAGATACGCAGTATTTT.